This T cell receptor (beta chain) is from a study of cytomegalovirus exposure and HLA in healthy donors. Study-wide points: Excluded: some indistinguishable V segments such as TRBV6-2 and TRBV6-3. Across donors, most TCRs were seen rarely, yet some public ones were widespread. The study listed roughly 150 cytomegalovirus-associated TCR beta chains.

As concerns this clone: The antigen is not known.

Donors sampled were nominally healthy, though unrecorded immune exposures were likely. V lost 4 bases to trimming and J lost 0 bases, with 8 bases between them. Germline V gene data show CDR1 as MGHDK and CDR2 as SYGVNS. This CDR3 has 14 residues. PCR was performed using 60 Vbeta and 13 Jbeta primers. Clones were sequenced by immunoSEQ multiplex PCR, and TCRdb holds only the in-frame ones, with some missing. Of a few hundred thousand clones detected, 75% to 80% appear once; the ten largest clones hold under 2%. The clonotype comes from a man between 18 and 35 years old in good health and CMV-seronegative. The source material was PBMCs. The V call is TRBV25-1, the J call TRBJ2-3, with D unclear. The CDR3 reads CASSAYTSTDTQYF. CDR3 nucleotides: TGTGCCAGCAGTGCCTATACTAGCACAGATACGCAGTATTTT.